A single sample gave rise to the 9 T cell receptor beta chains below, sequenced in a study of a mutant IDH1 vaccine in newly diagnosed glioma. Their cognate antigens are unknown. TCRdb's copy holds only in-frame clones and misses some; the assay was immunoSEQ multiplex PCR. The sample contains about 74,000 clones, around 84% of which appear only once. Specified time point: week 35, safety follow-up. Topical imiquimod accompanied each vaccine dose, which consisted of 300 ug of mutant IDH1 20-mer peptide. The sample here was PBMCs, taken from a glioma patient whose treatment included an IDH1 peptide vaccine. Receptors originate from a man aged 25 to 40 with glioma.

The chain is built from TRBV28 and TRBJ1-1, with 7 nucleotides matching TRBD1. The CDR3 is 14 residues long. Trimming at V came to 4 bases and at J to 5 bases, leaving 7 bases not matched to a gene. The germline V gene has CDR1 MDHEN and CDR2 SYDVKM. CDR3 in amino acids: CASSWTGSGTEAFF. CDR3 sequence (DNA): TGTGCCAGCAGTTGGACAGGTAGCGGAACTGAAGCTTTCTTT.

This rearrangement joins TRBV27 to TRBJ2-3; 7 bases align to TRBD2. V was pared by 11 bases and J by 5 bases, with 10 bases of the junction left unmatched. This CDR3 is 13 amino acids long. Germline V gives CDR1 MNHEY, CDR2 SMNVEV (reference sequence). CDR3 sequence reads: CAAWGGGVDTQYF. The CDR3 region has the DNA TGTGCCGCGTGGGGCGGGGGTGTAGATACGCAGTATTTT.

This chain joins TRBV28 and TRBJ2-7; a possible D gene is TRBD1 (6 bases). This CDR3 spans 15 amino acids. With 3 bases removed from V and 4 bases from J, the gap between germline ends came to 16 bases. Germline V CDR1 and CDR2: MDHEN, SYDVKM. CDR3 in DNA: TGTGCCAGCAGTTTTCTTCAGAGAGGGACATACGAGCAGTACTTC. It specifies CASSFLQRGTYEQYF.

The chain is built from TRBV4-1 and TRBJ2-3, with D uncertain. CDR1 and CDR2 from the germline V gene are MGHRA and YSYEKL. Trimming pared 3 bases from V and 6 bases from J, leaving 7 bases between. CDR3 length equals 12 residues. In DNA, the CDR3 is TGCGCCAGCAGCCATAATGGGGATACGCAGTATTTT. It specifies CASSHNGDTQYF.

The V and J genes are TRBV27 and TRBJ2-2; D unclear. Trimming shortened V by 3 bases and J by 2 bases, and 7 bases separated the two germline ends. Per the germline V gene, CDR1 is MNHEY and CDR2 is SMNVEV (reference sequence). The CDR3 runs 14 residues. Here the CDR3 DNA reads TGTGCCAGCAGTTTTGGGTACAACACCGGGGAGCTGTTTTTT. Amino acids: CASSFGYNTGELFF.

The rearrangement links TRBV9 to TRBJ2-2; D may be TRBD1 (5 bases). In germline, CDR1 is SGDLS, CDR2 YYNGEE. CDR3 length equals 17 residues. The V end lost 5 bases, the J end lost 2 bases, and 19 bases lay between the germline ends. CDR3 sequence (DNA): TGTGCCAGCAGTCGACCAGACAGACGGATAAACACCGGGGAGCTGTTTTTT. Translating it yields CASSRPDRRINTGELFF. Combining the CDR3 with reference TRBV9 and TRBJ2-2 gives the whole variable domain DSGVTQTPKHLITATGQRVTLRCSPRSGDLSVYWYQQSLDQGLQFLIQYYNGEERAKGNILERFSAQQFPDLHSELNLSSLELGDSALYFCASSRPDRRINTGELFFGEGSRLTVL.

This rearrangement joins TRBV7-9 to TRBJ2-4; D unresolved. The CDR3 consists of 14 residues. Trimming removed 6 bases from V and 10 bases from J, with 19 bases in between. CDR1 and CDR2 (germline): SEHNR, FQNEAQ (reference sequence). CDR3 sequence (DNA): TGTGCCAGCAGTCTCGGAATAGGGTCCCAGATTCAGTACTTC. This gives the protein CASSLGIGSQIQYF.

This clone has a single count. This rearrangement joins TRBV5-4 to TRBJ2-4, with 7 positions matching TRBD2. The CDR3 runs to 15 residues. Trimming took 4 bases from V and 7 from J; bases not matched to a gene: 11. Germline V gene data show CDR1 as SGHNT and CDR2 as YYREEE (reference sequence). CDR3 loop: CASSREESGGNIQYF. CDR3 coding DNA: TGTGCCAGCAGCCGGGAGGAATCCGGAGGGAACATTCAGTACTTC.

The rearrangement uses TRBV28 and TRBJ1-5; D unclear. Per the germline V gene, CDR1 is MDHEN and CDR2 is SYDVKM. V gave up 7 bases and J gave up 1 base, with 11 bases separating them. The CDR3 runs to 14 residues. This chain's CDR3 is CASIPRLSNQPQHF. CDR3 bases: TGTGCCAGCATTCCCAGGCTGAGCAATCAGCCCCAGCATTTT.